The 12 T cell receptor beta chains below all came from one sample that was sequenced in a study of graft-versus-host responses after intestinal transplantation. The antigens of these receptors remain unknown. The method was immunoSEQ multiplex PCR; TCRdb's version includes in-frame clones alone and lacks a portion of them. The sample holds some 80,000 clones, 80% to 95% seen once. This material consisted of unstimulated CD8+ T cells sorted from spleen or lymph node cells, taken before transplant. The receptors shown here come from a human donor who was the organ donor for an intestinal transplant.

The rearrangement joins TRBV19 to TRBJ1-4; tentatively, D is TRBD1 (6 bases). Per germline, CDR1 LNHDA and CDR2 SQIVND (reference sequence). The ends were cut back, 6 bases at V and 4 bases at J, with 15 bases in the middle. CDR3 length equals 15 residues. The CDR3 loop reads CASRPLGQLNEKLFF. The CDR3 region has the DNA TGTGCCAGTAGACCCCTAGGACAGCTTAATGAAAAACTGTTTTTT.

The rearrangement links TRBV5-1 to TRBJ2-1; 7 bases fit TRBD2. The germline V gene has CDR1 SGHRS and CDR2 YFSETQ. The ends lost 5 bases at V and 5 bases at J; junction bases unmatched: 4. The length of the CDR3 is 13 residues. The CDR3, as DNA: TGCGCCAGCAGTGGGACTACTCACAATGAGCAGTTCTTC. This encodes CASSGTTHNEQFF.

V gene TRBV7-9 combines with J gene TRBJ2-7; D is uncertain. This CDR3 is 14 amino acids long. In germline, CDR1 is SEHNR, CDR2 FQNEAQ (reference sequence). Trimming shortened V by 0 bases and J by 6 bases, and 12 bases separated the two germline ends. The CDR3 DNA is TGTGCCAGCAGCTTAGCCGGATCCCTCGCCGAGCAGTACTTC. This translates into CASSLAGSLAEQYF.

V usage is TRBV5-6 and J usage is TRBJ2-7; D gene ambiguous. Germline loops: CDR1 SGHDT, CDR2 YYEEEE. The CDR3 sequence is 12 residues long. The V end lost 3 bases, the J end lost 3 bases, and 7 bases lay between the germline ends. CDR3 protein: CASSSVGYEQYF. In DNA, the CDR3 is TGTGCCAGCAGCTCAGTCGGCTACGAGCAGTACTTC.

The rearrangement links TRBV4-1 to TRBJ1-4; D uncertain. V was cut by 0 bases and J by 1 base, with 9 bases left in between. The germline CDR1 and CDR2 sequences are MGHRA and YSYEKL. The CDR3 has 16 residues. The chain's CDR3 is CASSQDGQVTNEKLFF. CDR3 sequence (DNA): TGCGCCAGCAGCCAAGATGGGCAGGTAACTAATGAAAAACTGTTTTTT.

The rearrangement links TRBV13 to TRBJ2-5; D unresolved. This CDR3 comprises 14 residues. Germline CDR1 reads PRHDT; CDR2 reads FYEKMQ (reference sequence). Trimming took 0 bases from V and 1 from J, leaving 6 bases between them. The CDR3 DNA reads as TGTGCCAGCAGCTTAGGGGACCCCCAAGAGACCCAGTACTTC. Translating it yields CASSLGDPQETQYF.

V gene TRBV13 combines with J gene TRBJ1-1; a possible D gene is TRBD1 (6 bases). This CDR3 is 13 amino acids long. Germline CDR1 PRHDT, CDR2 FYEKMQ (reference sequence). The V end was cut by 8 bases, the J end by 1 base, with 11 bases between. The DNA for the CDR3 is TGTGCCAGCGGGGGCAGGGAGAACACTGAAGCTTTCTTT. Translating gives CASGGRENTEAFF.

The chain links TRBV15 to TRBJ2-5; 11 nucleotides match TRBD2. The germline V gene has CDR1 LNHNV and CDR2 YYDKDF (reference sequence). With 3 bases clipped from V and 2 bases from J, the junction kept 5 bases outside the gene matches. This CDR3 comprises 16 residues. For the CDR3, the DNA is TGTGCCACCAGCAGCGGACTAGCGGGTGTACAAGAGACCCAGTACTTC. Translated, it gives CATSSGLAGVQETQYF. Looking up the rest from reference TRBV15 and TRBJ2-5 gives the full variable domain: DAMVIQNPRYQVTQFGKPVTLSCSQTLNHNVMYWYQQKSSQAPKLLFHYYDKDFNNEADTPDNFQSRRPNTSFCFLDIRSPGLGDTAMYLCATSSGLAGVQETQYFGPGTRLLVL.

This clone is a singleton in its sample. The rearrangement uses TRBV9 and TRBJ2-2, with D possibly being TRBD1 (6 bases). Germline V lookup: CDR1 SGDLS, CDR2 YYNGEE. The CDR3 runs to 15 residues. V lost 3 bases, J lost 0 bases, and 9 bases lay in between. The CDR3 bases are TGTGCCAGCAGCGACAGGGATACGAACACCGGGGAGCTGTTTTTT. This encodes CASSDRDTNTGELFF.

The chain carries TRBV2 and TRBJ2-7; perhaps TRBD2 as D (6 bases). Germline CDR1 SNHLY, CDR2 FYNNEI. The V end was cut by 4 bases, the J end by 2 bases, with 15 bases between. The CDR3 contains 15 residues. CDR3 in DNA: TGTGCCAGCAGTGCCGACGTAGCGGCTGCCTACGAGCAGTACTTC. The encoded protein is CASSADVAAAYEQYF. The whole variable domain, remainder taken from reference TRBV2 and TRBJ2-7, is EPEVTQTPSHQVTQMGQEVILRCVPISNHLYFYWYRQILGQKVEFLVSFYNNEISEKSEIFDDQFSVERPDGSNFTLKIRSTKLEDSAMYFCASSADVAAAYEQYFGPGTRLTVT.

The chain recombines TRBV19 with TRBJ1-2, with D hard to call. CDR1 LNHDA and CDR2 SQIVND come from the germline V gene (reference sequence). The CDR3 extends over 13 amino acids. Trimming pared 1 base from V and 8 bases from J, leaving 11 bases between. The DNA for the CDR3 is TGTGCCAGTAGTATAGTCTCGGCTCAAGGCTACACCTTC. Protein: CASSIVSAQGYTF.

The J gene is TRBJ1-1, the V gene TRBV11-1, with D unclear. The CDR3 is 13 amino acids. Trimming removed 3 bases from V and 2 bases from J, with 7 bases in between. Looked up from germline, CDR1 is SGHAT and CDR2 is FQDESV (reference sequence). The CDR3 sequence is CASSFRENTEAFF. CDR3 DNA sequence: TGTGCCAGCAGCTTTCGGGAAAACACTGAAGCTTTCTTT. Complete variable domain (other parts from reference TRBV11-1 and TRBJ1-1): EAEVAQSPRYKITEKSQAVAFWCDPISGHATLYWYRQILGQGPELLVQFQDESVVDDSQLPKDRFSAERLKGVDSTLKIQPAELGDSAMYLCASSFRENTEAFFGQGTRLTVV.